Detailed here is one T cell receptor beta chain. Its antigen is undetermined. The source of the sample is a study of T-cell memory formation after mild COVID-19. Background on the study: Largely, TCR clusters stayed within a single donor.

The study's findings and limits: Day 15 to 85 contractors were CD4/CD8 balanced; later expanders leaned CD4+.

V dropped 1 base and J dropped 0 bases, with 16 bases sitting between them. The germline V gene has CDR1 LNHDA and CDR2 SQIVND (reference sequence). The length of the CDR3 is 18 residues. TCR alpha and TCR beta cDNA libraries carrying sample barcodes and UMIs were produced by 5'RACE using constant-segment primers. TCRdb re-called the 5' RACE reads through MiXCR, storing one row per CDR3 protein. The repertoire includes 500,000 to 650,000 distinct CDR3 sequences, approximately 21% of them detected once, and 7% to 9% sits in the top ten. The source of this sequence is an adult woman who had mild COVID-19 (a few samples of this study predate the infection). Cell type and time point are not known. The sequencing sample was made of PBMCs or a T cell subset sorted from them (not recorded which). The chain uses TRBV19 and TRBJ2-1; the D gene is possibly TRBD1 (6 bases). CDR3 in DNA: TGTGCCAGTAGTATAGTCCCTCCAGGGGTCAGCTCCTACAATGAGCAGTTCTTC. This gives the protein CASSIVPPGVSSYNEQFF.